This entry is about one TCR beta chain. Antigen unknown. The data were taken from a study of OX40 agonist ivuxolimab in advanced cancers. The wider study: An agonistic anti-OX40 (CD134) antibody, ivuxolimab, was used to treat the patients. Six ivuxolimab dose levels, 0.01 to 10 mg/kg, were given intravenously every 2 weeks.

Whole-study findings and limits: Both blood CD4+ and CD8+ T cells showed clonal growth by week 6 at 0.1 to 3.0 mg/kg. There were, on average, more expanded clones in CD8+ T cells than in CD4+.

Sequencing used immunoSEQ multiplex PCR; TCRdb keeps in-frame clones, though not all of them. Found here are some 59,000 clones, about 91% of them singletons; the top ten hold 8.7%. Specimen: CD4+ or CD8+ T cells sorted from blood, collected in a trial of the OX40 agonist ivuxolimab. This sequence was found in an adult with an advanced solid tumor such as melanoma, head and neck, liver or kidney cancer.

CDR3 protein: CASSSLDSNQPQHF. CDR3 in DNA: TGTGCCAGCAGCTCCCTAGATAGCAATCAGCCCCAGCATTTT. The genes are TRBV5-6 and TRBJ1-5; the D is unclear. V was shortened by 3 bases and J by 0 bases, with 7 bases between the two germline ends. The CDR3 spans 14 residues. Looked up from germline, CDR1 is SGHDT and CDR2 is YYEEEE.